These 4 T cell receptor beta chains share one sample of origin, sequenced in a study of T cell changes during pregnancy in multiple sclerosis. Repertoires were generated with immunoSEQ multiplex PCR, while TCRdb's copy carries only in-frame clones and drops some. In the table there are just under 50,000 clones, less than 95% of which are singletons. Here the sequenced sample was CD4+ T cells from peripheral blood mononuclear cells, taken in the third trimester of pregnancy. These receptors originate from a female donor with multiple sclerosis, enrolled in a pregnancy study.

V usage is TRBV5-1 and J usage is TRBJ1-2; 7 bases match TRBD1. From germline, CDR1 is SGHRS and CDR2 YFSETQ. This CDR3 comprises 13 residues. J gave up 4 bases and V 7 bases, and 7 bases lay outside the gene matches. The CDR3 spells CASRQGGSYGYTF. CDR3 nucleotides: TGCGCCAGCCGACAGGGTGGGAGCTATGGCTACACCTTC.

This clone was counted a single time. The chain has TRBV19 and TRBJ2-3; 13 positions agree with TRBD2. Trimming at V came to 5 bases and at J to 8 bases, leaving 10 bases not matched to a gene. The CDR3 totals 16 residues. The germline gives CDR1 LNHDA, CDR2 SQIVND (reference sequence). CDR3 DNA sequence: TGTGCCAGTAGTCAAGTACTAGCGGGAGGGCCCCGTACGCAGTATTTT. This translates into CASSQVLAGGPRTQYF.

The chain carries TRBV7-9 and TRBJ2-2, with TRBD1 as a possible D gene (6 bases). The germline V gene has CDR1 SEHNR and CDR2 FQNEAQ (reference sequence). V dropped 5 bases and J dropped 3 bases, with 10 bases sitting between them. The CDR3 loop spans 14 amino acids. This chain's CDR3 is CASSLTGYTGELFF. CDR3 coding DNA: TGTGCCAGCAGCCTAACAGGGTACACCGGGGAGCTGTTTTTT.

The CDR3 region has the DNA TGTGCCAGCAGCCGGGGGGGCTTGGAGACCCAGTACTTC. Translating it yields CASSRGGLETQYF. The V gene is TRBV7-9, the J gene TRBJ2-5; 8 bases line up with TRBD2. V was clipped by 5 bases and J by 5 bases; unmatched bases: 4. The CDR3 has 13 amino acids. Germline CDR1 and CDR2: SEHNR and FQNEAQ (reference sequence).